These 14 T cell receptor beta chains were all obtained from the same sample, sequenced in a study of cytomegalovirus exposure and HLA in healthy donors. PCR primers comprised 60 Vbeta and 13 Jbeta primers. The repertoire was sequenced with immunoSEQ multiplex PCR; TCRdb's copy has only in-frame clones and lacks some. The sample includes 99,000 or so clones, around 80% of them seen just once. Sequencing used PBMCs. These receptors all come from a woman aged 40 to 50 in good health and CMV-seronegative.

V usage is TRBV6-1 and J usage is TRBJ2-7, with 7 bases identical to TRBD1. V gave up 6 bases and J gave up 6 bases; unmatched junction bases: 11. The CDR3 contains 14 residues. The germline V gene encodes CDR1 MNHNS and CDR2 SASEGT. The CDR3 loop reads CASRWTGAPLEQYF. The CDR3 bases are TGTGCCAGCAGATGGACAGGAGCACCCCTCGAGCAGTACTTC.

This chain uses TRBV28 with TRBJ1-4, with a weak D call TRBD1 (6 bases). The V end lost 6 bases, the J end lost 8 bases, and 16 bases lay between the germline ends. This CDR3 has 14 amino acids. The germline CDR1 and CDR2 sequences are MDHEN and SYDVKM. CDR3 DNA sequence: TGTGCCAGCAGGTATACAGGGAGGGGCGAAAAACTGTTTTTT. Its translation: CASRYTGRGEKLFF.

The V and J genes are TRBV9 and TRBJ1-2, with D perhaps TRBD1 (5 bases). Trimming removed 3 bases from V and 3 bases from J, with 12 bases in between. There are 14 residues in the CDR3. The germline V gene has CDR1 SGDLS and CDR2 YYNGEE. CDR3 sequence reads: CASSAGGGDYGYTF. The CDR3 coding sequence is TGTGCCAGCAGCGCCGGGGGAGGAGACTATGGCTACACCTTC.

This clone was seen only a few times. This sequence joins TRBV29-1 and TRBJ1-2; unclear D gene. Germline CDR1 SQVTM, CDR2 ANQGSEA. The CDR3 has 11 amino acids. Trimming removed 7 bases at V and 6 bases at J, with 12 bases between. The CDR3 loop reads CSAGEWDGYTF. The CDR3, as DNA: TGCAGCGCTGGGGAGTGGGATGGCTACACCTTC.

By frequency in the sample, this clone is medium-sized (0.01 to 0.1%). Other DNA sequences from this sample encode an identical CDR3 as well. The V gene is TRBV9, the J gene TRBJ1-4, with TRBD1 matching 7 bases. Trimming removed 3 bases from V and 0 bases from J; junction bases left unmatched: 5. Germline loops: CDR1 SGDLS, CDR2 YYNGEE. This CDR3 is 16 amino acids long. The CDR3 reads CASSAGQAATNEKLFF. DNA for the CDR3: TGTGCCAGCAGCGCCGGACAGGCCGCAACTAATGAAAAACTGTTTTTT.

The rearrangement joins TRBV2 to TRBJ1-2; D gene uncertain. The CDR3 has 12 residues. Per the germline V gene, CDR1 is SNHLY and CDR2 is FYNNEI. V was trimmed by 6 bases and J by 4 bases, leaving 9 bases between them. CDR3 nucleotide sequence: TGTGCCAGCAGGCAGGATCTCTATGGCTACACCTTC. This translates into CASRQDLYGYTF.

This clone showed up just once. The CDR3 here is CASSTTLAGYFYEQFF. CDR3 DNA sequence: TGTGCCAGCAGCACCACCCTAGCGGGGTATTTTTATGAGCAGTTCTTC. The V gene is TRBV7-2, the J gene TRBJ2-1, with TRBD2 matching 9 bases. The V gene's germline CDR1 is SGHTA and CDR2 FQGNSA. The CDR3 loop spans 16 amino acids. V gave up 5 bases and J gave up 8 bases; unmatched junction bases: 13.

In its sample, this clone was seen once. This chain joins TRBV7-2 and TRBJ2-3; 10 nucleotides line up with TRBD2. CDR3 length: 17 residues. Unmatched junction bases numbered 10, after V lost 1 base and J lost 6 bases. The germline CDR1 and CDR2 sequences are SGHTA and FQGNSA. The chain's CDR3 is CASSLEWWLAGEDTQYF. Written as DNA, the CDR3 is TGTGCCAGCAGCTTAGAGTGGTGGCTAGCGGGAGAGGATACGCAGTATTTT.

This clone was observed a handful of times. This chain uses TRBV9 with TRBJ2-1, with 9 bases fitting TRBD2. Unmatched junction bases numbered 7, after V lost 4 bases and J lost 5 bases. From germline, CDR1 is SGDLS and CDR2 YYNGEE. This CDR3 spans 15 amino acids. DNA of the CDR3: TGTGCCAGCAGCCCGGGACTAGCCCCGAACAATGAGCAGTTCTTC. It encodes CASSPGLAPNNEQFF.

Only a few counts were recorded for this clone. The genes are TRBV14 and TRBJ2-3, with 7 bases fitting TRBD2. The CDR3 extends over 17 amino acids. V lost 2 bases to trimming and J lost 0 bases; unmatched junction nucleotides: 8. Per germline, CDR1 SGHDN and CDR2 FVKESK. CDR3 amino acids: CASSQPLLARSTDTQYF. The CDR3 nucleotides are TGTGCCAGCAGCCAACCTCTACTAGCGAGAAGCACAGATACGCAGTATTTT.

This clone came up once. The chain combines TRBV4-2 with TRBJ2-7, with D maybe TRBD2 (6 bases). There are 14 residues in the CDR3. Per the germline V gene, CDR1 is LGHNA and CDR2 is YNFKEQ. Trimming removed 1 base from V and 7 bases from J, with 14 bases in between. DNA of the CDR3: TGTGCCAGCAGCCAAGGGGGGGACCTCCAGGAGCAGTACTTC. It specifies CASSQGGDLQEQYF.

The chain combines TRBV18 with TRBJ2-2, with D possibly matching TRBD2 (6 bases). Trimming removed 2 bases from V and 2 bases from J, with 12 bases in between. The CDR3 covers 16 residues. Germline lookup yields CDR1 KGHSH and CDR2 LQKENI. The CDR3 is CASSPSRDSNTGELFF. The CDR3 DNA is TGTGCCAGCTCACCATCGCGGGACTCCAACACCGGGGAGCTGTTTTTT.

This clone was recorded a few times. The V call is TRBV7-9, the J call TRBJ2-7, with D tentatively TRBD1 (6 bases). Deletions cut 5 bases from V and 3 bases from J, with 8 bases between. From germline, CDR1 is SEHNR and CDR2 FQNEAQ (reference sequence). The CDR3 has 12 residues. In DNA form, the CDR3 reads TGTGCCAGCAGCATACAGGGCTACGAGCAGTACTTC. This encodes CASSIQGYEQYF. Supplemented by reference TRBV7-9 and TRBJ2-7, the full variable domain reads DTGVSQNPRHKITKRGQNVTFRCDPISEHNRLYWYRQTLGQGPEFLTYFQNEAQLEKSRLLSDRFSAERPKGSFSTLEIQRTEQGDSAMYLCASSIQGYEQYFGPGTRLTVT.

The genes are TRBV7-9 and TRBJ2-7; 8 positions match TRBD2. Germline lookup yields CDR1 SEHNR and CDR2 FQNEAQ (reference sequence). The CDR3 has 16 residues. V was pared by 5 bases and J by 2 bases, with 11 bases of the junction left unmatched. The CDR3 coding sequence is TGTGCCAGCAGCCCAACCGGGAGGGCCAATACCTACGAGCAGTACTTC. Encoded protein: CASSPTGRANTYEQYF.